These 31 T cell receptor beta chains came from one sample sequenced in a study of technical replicates of blood from several donors. The assay was immunoSEQ multiplex PCR, and TCRdb's table has in-frame clones only and misses some. The sample consists of over 75,000 clones, around 97% of them appearing once. The specimen was T cells isolated from PBMCs. The receptors were sampled from a human donor in good health.

On this clone: This CDR3 is also generated by other DNA sequences in the sample. The chain links TRBV6-1 to TRBJ2-7, with TRBD2 identical over 9 bases. The CDR3 consists of 15 residues. Germline CDR1 and CDR2: MNHNS and SASEGT. V lost 1 base to trimming and J lost 3 bases; unmatched junction nucleotides: 4. The CDR3 sequence is CASSEGLAGIYEQYF. The CDR3 coding sequence is TGTGCCAGCAGTGAAGGTCTAGCGGGAATCTACGAGCAGTACTTC.

The chain is built from TRBV7-8 and TRBJ1-1; TRBD1 might be the D (6 bases). This CDR3 has 16 amino acids. Trimming took off 7 bases at V and 3 bases at J, with 21 bases between the two ends. Germline V gene sequence: CDR1 SGHVS, CDR2 FQNEAQ. CDR3 DNA sequence: TGTGCCAGCACCCGGGGGGGCGAATTTTATGACACTGAAGCTTTCTTT. Its protein product is CASTRGGEFYDTEAFF.

This chain joins TRBV2 and TRBJ2-7, with 9 bases matching TRBD1. Trimming took 2 bases from V and 4 from J; bases not matched to a gene: 9. This CDR3 has 16 amino acids. Looked up from germline, CDR1 is SNHLY and CDR2 is FYNNEI. In nucleotides, the CDR3 is TGTGCCAGCAGTGAAATCAAGGGGACAGGGAATTACGAGCAGTACTTC. It codes for CASSEIKGTGNYEQYF.

The chain recombines TRBV9 with TRBJ1-3; 7 nucleotides align to TRBD1. The CDR3 length is 14 residues. The germline V gene encodes CDR1 SGDLS and CDR2 YYNGEE. V shed 3 bases, J shed 6 bases, and the junction held 6 bases outside the gene matches. In DNA form, the CDR3 reads TGTGCCAGCAGCGACGCAGGGGGAAAAAACACCATATATTTT. Residues: CASSDAGGKNTIYF.

The chain uses TRBV25-1 and TRBJ1-4; tentatively, D is TRBD1 (6 bases). There are 16 residues in the CDR3. The germline V gene has CDR1 MGHDK and CDR2 SYGVNS. V lost 1 base to trimming and J lost 4 bases, with 13 bases between them. CDR3 amino acids: CASSESLTGVNEKLFF. The CDR3 nucleotides read TGTGCCAGCAGTGAATCTTTGACAGGCGTTAATGAAAAACTGTTTTTT.

The chain couples TRBV30 to TRBJ2-5; 8 bases align to TRBD2. V was clipped by 2 bases and J by 4 bases; unmatched bases: 9. Germline V gene sequence: CDR1 GTSNPN, CDR2 SVGIG (reference sequence). This CDR3 contains 15 residues. CDR3 amino acids: CAWSSGSGLGETQYF. The CDR3, as DNA: TGTGCCTGGAGTAGCGGGAGTGGTCTGGGAGAGACCCAGTACTTC.

CDR3 coding DNA: TGTGCCAGCAGCTTAGACACAGGTGGCAATCAGCCCCAGCATTTT. Amino acid sequence: CASSLDTGGNQPQHF. The chain recombines TRBV7-9 with TRBJ1-5; the D gene is possibly TRBD1 (5 bases). The germline V gene has CDR1 SEHNR and CDR2 FQNEAQ (reference sequence). The V end lost 1 base, the J end lost 2 bases, and 9 bases lay between the germline ends. This CDR3 is 15 amino acids long. Variable domain in full (rest from reference TRBV7-9 and TRBJ1-5): DTGVSQNPRHKITKRGQNVTFRCDPISEHNRLYWYRQTLGQGPEFLTYFQNEAQLEKSRLLSDRFSAERPKGSFSTLEIQRTEQGDSAMYLCASSLDTGGNQPQHFGDGTRLSIL.

The gene calls are TRBV7-9 and TRBJ1-1, with a tentative D call TRBD1 (6 bases). V lost 1 base, J lost 13 bases, and 16 bases lay in between. This CDR3 spans 13 amino acids. Germline V CDR1 and CDR2: SEHNR, FQNEAQ (reference sequence). The CDR3: CASSLVGQPGVFF. DNA for the CDR3: TGTGCCAGCAGCTTAGTCGGACAGCCCGGGGTTTTCTTT.

This clone was seen a single time. The chain employs TRBV7-6 and TRBJ1-5; D gene ambiguous. V shed 1 base and J shed 6 bases, with 7 bases lying between them. The CDR3 runs to 13 residues. Germline V gives CDR1 SGHVS, CDR2 FNYEAQ. The CDR3, as DNA: TGTGCCAGCAGCTTAGGGTCGGGTCAGCCCCAGCATTTT. This translates into CASSLGSGQPQHF. The full variable domain, in which reference TRBV7-6 and TRBJ1-5 provide the parts outside the CDR3, is GAGVSQSPRYKVTKRGQDVALRCDPISGHVSLYWYRQALGQGPEFLTYFNYEAQQDKSGLPNDRFSAERPEGSISTLTIQRTEQRDSAMYRCASSLGSGQPQHFGDGTRLSIL.

This chain joins TRBV11-2 and TRBJ1-5; D might be TRBD1 (6 bases). This CDR3 has 14 residues. V lost 5 bases, J lost 2 bases, and 10 bases lay in between. Germline V gene lookup returns CDR1 SGHAT and CDR2 FQNNGV. The CDR3 DNA follows: TGTGCCAGCAGCAAAGGGGGAGGCAATCAGCCCCAGCATTTT. This codes for CASSKGGGNQPQHF.

This clone was recorded a few times. The CDR3, as DNA: TGTGCCAGCAGCCACGGAGGGAGCCAAGAGACCCAGTACTTC. Translating it yields CASSHGGSQETQYF. The chain uses TRBV14 and TRBJ2-5, with D possibly being TRBD2 (6 bases). Per germline, CDR1 SGHDN and CDR2 FVKESK. The V and J ends lost 3 bases and 1 base respectively, with 9 bases between them. This CDR3 has 14 amino acids.

The chain combines TRBV9 with TRBJ1-1, with D perhaps TRBD1 (6 bases). CDR3 size: 15 residues. The germline V gene encodes CDR1 SGDLS and CDR2 YYNGEE. The V end lost 0 bases, the J end lost 1 base, and 10 bases lay between the germline ends. CDR3 coding DNA: TGTGCCAGCAGCGTAGAGGGACACCCGAACACTGAAGCTTTCTTT. The encoded protein is CASSVEGHPNTEAFF. The whole variable domain, filled in from reference TRBV9 and TRBJ1-1, reads DSGVTQTPKHLITATGQRVTLRCSPRSGDLSVYWYQQSLDQGLQFLIQYYNGEERAKGNILERFSAQQFPDLHSELNLSSLELGDSALYFCASSVEGHPNTEAFFGQGTRLTVV.

This clone was detected only once. The CDR3 nucleotides are TGTGCCACCAGCGCTTGGACTAGCGGATACGAGCAGTACTTC. As protein: CATSAWTSGYEQYF. This chain links TRBV15 with TRBJ2-7, with TRBD2 matching 10 bases. The CDR3 extends over 14 amino acids. Looked up from germline, CDR1 is LNHNV and CDR2 is YYDKDF (reference sequence). V lost 5 bases, J lost 4 bases, and 5 bases stayed unmatched.

This chain connects TRBV7-2 to TRBJ2-1; the match to TRBD2 covers 10 bases. The CDR3 is 15 residues long. The V gene end was trimmed by 2 bases and the J gene end by 8 bases; junction bases not matched to a gene: 6. In germline, CDR1 is SGHTA, CDR2 FQGNSA. CDR3 sequence reads: CASSLKSGREYEQFF. Here the CDR3 DNA reads TGTGCCAGCAGCTTAAAAAGCGGGAGGGAGTATGAGCAGTTCTTC.

This chain joins TRBV5-1 and TRBJ1-2, with TRBD1 matching over 7 bases. The V gene's germline CDR1 is SGHRS and CDR2 YFSETQ. This CDR3 contains 13 residues. Unmatched junction bases numbered 9, after V lost 5 bases and J lost 8 bases. CDR3 nucleotides: TGCGCCAGCAGAGACAGGGAAGATGGGGGCTACACCTTC. It yields the protein CASRDREDGGYTF.

This clone was seen a single time. This chain uses TRBV10-1 with TRBJ2-7; 9 positions agree with TRBD2. Germline V gives CDR1 WNHNN, CDR2 SYGVQD (reference sequence). V trimming: 2 bases; J trimming: 2 bases; junction bases outside the gene matches: 4. The CDR3 has 15 residues. Here the CDR3 DNA reads TGCGCCAGCAGTGAGAGGCTAGCGGGAACCTACGAGCAGTACTTC. Translating it yields CASSERLAGTYEQYF.

V gene TRBV18 combines with J gene TRBJ1-5; D not certain. There are 13 residues in the CDR3. The germline V gene has CDR1 KGHSH and CDR2 LQKENI. V was clipped by 3 bases and J by 7 bases, with 10 bases between them. The CDR3 DNA follows: TGTGCCAGCTCACCGGAGGGTGGCCAGCCCCAGCATTTT. Its translation is CASSPEGGQPQHF.

The chain recombines TRBV11-3 with TRBJ1-4, with 9 bases matching TRBD1. The J segment lost 5 bases and the V segment lost 8 bases, leaving 6 bases of the junction unmatched. CDR1 and CDR2 from the germline V gene are SGHNT and YENEEA. The CDR3 sequence is 14 residues long. The CDR3 nucleotides are TGTGCCAGCCGCCAGGGGACAGGGAATGAAAAACTGTTTTTT. This codes for CASRQGTGNEKLFF. Full variable domain (rest looked up from reference TRBV11-3 and TRBJ1-4): EAGVVQSPRYKIIEKKQPVAFWCNPISGHNTLYWYLQNLGQGPELLIRYENEEAVDDSQLPKDRFSAERLKGVDSTLKIQPAELGDSAVYLCASRQGTGNEKLFFGSGTQLSVL.

The chain has TRBV7-9 and TRBJ2-3; no clear D. CDR1 and CDR2 (germline): SEHNR, FQNEAQ (reference sequence). The CDR3 totals 14 residues. Between the trimmed V and J ends, which lost 8 bases and 2 bases, there was a span of 14 bases. The CDR3 bases are TGTGCCAGCTGCAGACTTTCCGACACAGATACGCAGTATTTT. Translation gives CASCRLSDTDTQYF.

The chain combines TRBV16 with TRBJ2-7; TRBD2 is a possible D gene (6 bases). The CDR3 extends over 12 amino acids. Germline V gives CDR1 KGHSY, CDR2 FQNENV. V lost 2 bases and J lost 6, with 8 bases in between. CDR3: CASSQVGGEQYF. The DNA of the CDR3 is TGTGCCAGCAGCCAAGTCGGGGGCGAGCAGTACTTC.

J is TRBJ2-2 and V is TRBV18; D might be TRBD1 (5 bases). V gave up 2 bases and J gave up 6 bases, with 13 bases separating them. The length of the CDR3 is 15 residues. Germline V gives CDR1 KGHSH, CDR2 LQKENI. CDR3 in amino acids: CASSPGSQEAGELFF. CDR3 sequence (DNA): TGTGCCAGCTCACCAGGGTCACAGGAAGCCGGGGAGCTGTTTTTT.

V and J are TRBV4-1 and TRBJ2-3, with 11 bases lining up with TRBD2. The CDR3 spans 16 residues. Germline V gene sequence: CDR1 MGHRA, CDR2 YSYEKL. J gave up 2 bases and V 3 bases, and 4 bases lay outside the gene matches. The CDR3: CASSHTGLADTDTQYF. The CDR3 bases are TGCGCCAGCAGCCATACGGGACTAGCGGACACAGATACGCAGTATTTT.

This chain uses TRBV5-1 with TRBJ1-1, with D possibly matching TRBD1 (5 bases). The CDR3 totals 14 residues. Germline assignment: CDR1 SGHRS and CDR2 YFSETQ. Trimming removed 4 bases at V and 5 bases at J, with 15 bases between. The CDR3 DNA reads TGCGCCAGCAGCCCTAATGGGGCTGGGACTGAAGCTTTCTTT. Amino acid sequence: CASSPNGAGTEAFF.

CDR3 in DNA: TGTGCCAGCAGCGTAGGAGCTAGCGGAGACTTCACAGATACGCAGTATTTT. Translation: CASSVGASGDFTDTQYF. V gene TRBV9 combines with J gene TRBJ2-3; 7 bases line up with TRBD2. V trimming: 0 bases; J trimming: 2 bases; junction bases outside the gene matches: 9. This CDR3 has 17 residues. The germline V gene has CDR1 SGDLS and CDR2 YYNGEE. The whole variable domain, remainder taken from reference TRBV9 and TRBJ2-3, is DSGVTQTPKHLITATGQRVTLRCSPRSGDLSVYWYQQSLDQGLQFLIQYYNGEERAKGNILERFSAQQFPDLHSELNLSSLELGDSALYFCASSVGASGDFTDTQYFGPGTRLTVL.

The J gene is TRBJ2-5, the V gene TRBV19; the match to TRBD1 covers 7 bases. The CDR3 runs to 18 residues. Germline trimming cut 7 bases from V and 5 bases from J; bases unmatched to any gene: 22. The germline V gene has CDR1 LNHDA and CDR2 SQIVND (reference sequence). Here the CDR3 reads CASKEGHRFDRVGETQYF. In nucleotides, the CDR3 is TGTGCCAGTAAAGAGGGGCACCGTTTTGACAGGGTAGGGGAGACCCAGTACTTC.

The chain couples TRBV10-3 to TRBJ2-5, with D possibly being TRBD1 (6 bases). The CDR3 spans 17 residues. Germline V gene sequence: CDR1 ENHRY, CDR2 SYGVKD. V gave up 3 bases and J gave up 2 bases, with 19 bases separating them. CDR3 in amino acids: CAISELNRVLLQETQYF. The CDR3 DNA is TGTGCCATCAGTGAACTGAACAGGGTACTTCTTCAAGAGACCCAGTACTTC.

This chain uses TRBV25-1 with TRBJ2-1; the match to TRBD2 covers 8 bases. This CDR3 has 15 residues. The J segment lost 5 bases and the V segment lost 4 bases, leaving 7 bases of the junction unmatched. From germline, CDR1 is MGHDK and CDR2 SYGVNS. This CDR3 reads CASSAQTSANNEQFF. CDR3 coding DNA: TGTGCCAGCAGTGCCCAGACTAGCGCGAACAATGAGCAGTTCTTC.

The CDR3 DNA sequence: TGCGCCAGCAGCTCAGGACTTCCTACCTACGAGCAGTACTTC. It yields the protein CASSSGLPTYEQYF. The chain couples TRBV5-1 to TRBJ2-7, with D tentatively TRBD2 (5 bases). V lost 3 bases to trimming and J lost 2 bases, with 12 bases between them. The CDR3 spans 14 residues. Germline V gene sequence: CDR1 SGHRS, CDR2 YFSETQ.

The CDR3 DNA sequence: TGTGCCACCAGCAGAGAAGCCGGGACTAGTGCCGAGCAGTACTTC. It is translated as CATSREAGTSAEQYF. The V gene is TRBV15, the J gene TRBJ2-7, with TRBD2 matching over 8 bases. CDR1 is LNHNV, CDR2 YYDKDF, per germline (reference sequence). The CDR3 spans 15 residues. The V gene end was trimmed by 0 bases and the J gene end by 6 bases; junction bases not matched to a gene: 7.

This rearrangement joins TRBV2 to TRBJ1-2, with 9 bases identical to TRBD1. The CDR3 totals 13 residues. From germline, CDR1 is SNHLY and CDR2 FYNNEI. J gave up 7 bases and V 7 bases, and 7 bases lay outside the gene matches. CDR3 sequence reads: CASTQGQGIGYTF. The CDR3 DNA reads as TGTGCCAGCACCCAAGGACAGGGGATTGGCTACACCTTC.

This clone occurred once. This sequence joins TRBV19 and TRBJ1-1, with 7 bases matching TRBD1. Germline lookup yields CDR1 LNHDA and CDR2 SQIVND (reference sequence). J lost 6 bases, V lost 1 base, and 5 bases had no gene match. The CDR3 has 14 residues. The CDR3 DNA reads TGTGCCAGTAGTATAGGACAGGGAGTTTCTGAAGCTTTCTTT. As protein: CASSIGQGVSEAFF.